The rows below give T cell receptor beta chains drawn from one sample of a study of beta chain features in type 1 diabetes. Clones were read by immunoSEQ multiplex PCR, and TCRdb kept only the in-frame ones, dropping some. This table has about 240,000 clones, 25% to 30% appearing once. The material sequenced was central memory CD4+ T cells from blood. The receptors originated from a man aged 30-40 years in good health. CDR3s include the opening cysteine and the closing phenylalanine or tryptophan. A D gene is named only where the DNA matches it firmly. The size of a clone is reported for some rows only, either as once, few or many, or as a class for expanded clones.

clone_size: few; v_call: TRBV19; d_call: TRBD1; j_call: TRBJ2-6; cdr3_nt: TGTGCCAGTACTAGACGGGACAGGAGCTCTGGGGCCAACGTCCTGACTTTC; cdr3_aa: CASTRRDRSSGANVLTF
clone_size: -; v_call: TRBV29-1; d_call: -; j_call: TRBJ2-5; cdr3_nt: TGCAGCGTTGCGCCCGCGGGGGCCTACCAAGAGACCCAGTACTTC; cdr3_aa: CSVAPAGAYQETQYF
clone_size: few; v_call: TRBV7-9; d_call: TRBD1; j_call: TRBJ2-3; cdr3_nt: TGTGCCAGCAGCCCAGGACAGGCGAGCACAGATACGCAGTATTTT; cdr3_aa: CASSPGQASTDTQYF
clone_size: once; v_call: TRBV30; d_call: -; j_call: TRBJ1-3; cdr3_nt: TGTGCCTGGAGTGTGGGCACTGGAAACACCATATATTTT; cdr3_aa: CAWSVGTGNTIYF
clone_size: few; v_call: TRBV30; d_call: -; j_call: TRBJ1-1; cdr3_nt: TGTGCCTGGAGAAGGGGACTCACAAAAAACACTGAAGCTTTCTTT; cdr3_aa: CAWRRGLTKNTEAFF
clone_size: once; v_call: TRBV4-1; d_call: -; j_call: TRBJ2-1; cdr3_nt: TGCGCCAGCAGCCAAGATCGGATTACCGAGCAGTTCTTC; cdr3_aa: CASSQDRITEQFF
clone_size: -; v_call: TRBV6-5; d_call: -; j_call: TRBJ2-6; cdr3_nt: TGTGCCAGCAGTTACTCAGACGGCTCTGGGGCCAACGTCCTGACTTTC; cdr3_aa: CASSYSDGSGANVLTF
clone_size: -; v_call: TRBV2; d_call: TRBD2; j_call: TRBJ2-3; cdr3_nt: TGTGCCAGCAGCGTAGCGGGAGGTGGTACAGATACGCAGTATTTT; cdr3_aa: CASSVAGGGTDTQYF
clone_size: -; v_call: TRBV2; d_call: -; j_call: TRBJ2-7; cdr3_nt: TGTGCCAGCAGCGACAACTCCTACGAGCAGTACTTC; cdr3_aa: CASSDNSYEQYF
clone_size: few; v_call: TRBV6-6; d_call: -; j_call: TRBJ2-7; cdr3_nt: TGTGCCAGCAGTTACTCCCATGGCGGGGACTCATACGAGCAGTACTTC; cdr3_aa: CASSYSHGGDSYEQYF
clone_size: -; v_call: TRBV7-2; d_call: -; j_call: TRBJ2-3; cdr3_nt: TGTGCCAGCAGCTCCCCTCCGTATTTT; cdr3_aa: CASSSPPYF
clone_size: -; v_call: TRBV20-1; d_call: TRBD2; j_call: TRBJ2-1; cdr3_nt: TGCAGGGGACTAGCGGGGAATGAGCAGTTCTTC; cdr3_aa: CRGLAGNEQFF
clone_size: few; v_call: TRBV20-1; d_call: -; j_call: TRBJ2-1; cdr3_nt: TGCAGTGCTGGGTATGAATATGAGCAGTTCTTC; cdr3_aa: CSAGYEYEQFF
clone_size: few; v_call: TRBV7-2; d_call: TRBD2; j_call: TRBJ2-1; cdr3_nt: TGTGCCAGCGGCAGAATAGCGGGGGGGCCGAATGAGCAGTTCTTC; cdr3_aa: CASGRIAGGPNEQFF
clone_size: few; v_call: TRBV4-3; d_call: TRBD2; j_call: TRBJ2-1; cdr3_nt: TGCGCCAGCAGCCCGACTAGCGGGAAGCACAATGAGCAGTTCTTC; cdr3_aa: CASSPTSGKHNEQFF
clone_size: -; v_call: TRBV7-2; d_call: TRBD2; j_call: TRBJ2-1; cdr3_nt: TGTGCCAGCAGCTTAGATCGCATAGCGGGAGGACCCTCCTACAATGAGCAGTTCTTC; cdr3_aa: CASSLDRIAGGPSYNEQFF
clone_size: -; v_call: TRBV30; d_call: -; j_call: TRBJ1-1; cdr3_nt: TGTGCCTGGAGTGGCCAGTCGAACACTGAAGCTTTCTTT; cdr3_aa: CAWSGQSNTEAFF
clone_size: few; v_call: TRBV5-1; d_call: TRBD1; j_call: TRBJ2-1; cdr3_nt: TGCGCCAGCAGCTCGACGGGACAGGCTTACAATGAGCAGTTCTTC; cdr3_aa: CASSSTGQAYNEQFF
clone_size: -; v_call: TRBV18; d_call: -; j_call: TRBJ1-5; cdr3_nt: TGTGCCAGCTCACTACAGGATACTCAGCCCCAGCATTTT; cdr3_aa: CASSLQDTQPQHF
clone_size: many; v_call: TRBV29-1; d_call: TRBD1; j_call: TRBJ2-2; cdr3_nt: TGCAGCGCCAGACAGGGGGTGTATACCGGGGAGCTGTTTTTT; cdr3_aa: CSARQGVYTGELFF
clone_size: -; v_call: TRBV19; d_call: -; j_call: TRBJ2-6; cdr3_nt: TGTGCCAGTACCCCTGGCGAGGCGGGGGCCAACGTCCTGACTTTC; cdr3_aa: CASTPGEAGANVLTF
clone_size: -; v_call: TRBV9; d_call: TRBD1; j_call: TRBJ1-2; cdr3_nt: TGTGCCAGCAGCGTCCAAATTGGACAGGGCGGCGGCTACACCTTC; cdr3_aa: CASSVQIGQGGGYTF
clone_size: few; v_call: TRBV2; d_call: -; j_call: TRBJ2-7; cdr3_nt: TGTGCCAGCAGTGAAGGCGCGGCAGGGGCCTATCCTAACTACGAGCAGTACTTC; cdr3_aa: CASSEGAAGAYPNYEQYF
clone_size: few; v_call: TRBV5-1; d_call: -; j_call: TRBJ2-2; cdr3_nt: TGCGCCAGCAGCCCCCGGACGGGGAACACCGGGGAGCTGTTTTTT; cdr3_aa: CASSPRTGNTGELFF
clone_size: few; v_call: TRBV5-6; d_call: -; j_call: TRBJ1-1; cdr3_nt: TGTGCCAGCAGCCTCAACACTGAAGCTTTCTTT; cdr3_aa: CASSLNTEAFF
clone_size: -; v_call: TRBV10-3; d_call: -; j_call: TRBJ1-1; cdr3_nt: TGTGCCATCAGTGACCCAGCAGGGCCGAAGAACACTGAAGCTTTCTTT; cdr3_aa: CAISDPAGPKNTEAFF
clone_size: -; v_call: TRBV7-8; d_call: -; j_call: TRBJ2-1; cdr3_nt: TGTGCCAGCAGCTTCGACTTCTACAATGAGCAGTTCTTC; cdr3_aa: CASSFDFYNEQFF
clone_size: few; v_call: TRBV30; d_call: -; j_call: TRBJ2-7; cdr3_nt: TGTGCCTCTGAGGGGGGCAGACACTACGAGCAGTACTTC; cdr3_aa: CASEGGRHYEQYF
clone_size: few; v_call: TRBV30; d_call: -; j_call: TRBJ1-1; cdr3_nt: TGTGCCTGGGCAGGGATAGGGACTGAAGCTTTCTTT; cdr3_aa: CAWAGIGTEAFF
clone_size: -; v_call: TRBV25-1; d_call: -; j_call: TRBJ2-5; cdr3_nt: TGTGCCAGCAGGAGGGGGATAGGACCTCAAGAGACCCAGTACTTC; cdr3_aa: CASRRGIGPQETQYF
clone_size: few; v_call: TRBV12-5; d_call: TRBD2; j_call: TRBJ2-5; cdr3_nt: TGTGCTAGTGGACTAGCGGGGTTGCGAGAGACCCAGTACTTC; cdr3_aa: CASGLAGLRETQYF
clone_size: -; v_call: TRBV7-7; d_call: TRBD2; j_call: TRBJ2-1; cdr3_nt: TGTGCCAGCAGCTTAGCTAGCGGGAGGGCGGATGAGCAGTTCTTC; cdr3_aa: CASSLASGRADEQFF
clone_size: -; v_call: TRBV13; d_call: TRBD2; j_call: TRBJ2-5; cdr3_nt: TGTGCCAGCAGCTTGGGACTAGACCAAGAGACCCAGTACTTC; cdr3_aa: CASSLGLDQETQYF
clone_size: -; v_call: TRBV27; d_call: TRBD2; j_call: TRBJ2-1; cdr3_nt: TGTGCCAGCAGCGGAAACCCCAGGACTAGCGGGTTGTACAATGAGCAGTTCTTC; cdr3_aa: CASSGNPRTSGLYNEQFF
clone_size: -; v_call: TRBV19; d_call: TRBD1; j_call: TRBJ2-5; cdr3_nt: TGTGCCAGTAGTAGAAACAGGGGAGAGACCCAGTACTTC; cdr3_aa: CASSRNRGETQYF
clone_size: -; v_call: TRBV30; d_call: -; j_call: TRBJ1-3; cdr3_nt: TGTGCCTGGAGTCGGCGGGACACTGGAAACACCATATATTTT; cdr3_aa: CAWSRRDTGNTIYF
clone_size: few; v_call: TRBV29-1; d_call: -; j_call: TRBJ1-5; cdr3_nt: TGCAGCGTTGGGTTGGGGACCCATCAGCCCCAGCATTTT; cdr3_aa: CSVGLGTHQPQHF
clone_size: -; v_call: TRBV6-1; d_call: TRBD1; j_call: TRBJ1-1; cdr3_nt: TGTGCCAGCAGAAGACAGGGGGCAACTGAAGCTTTCTTT; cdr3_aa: CASRRQGATEAFF
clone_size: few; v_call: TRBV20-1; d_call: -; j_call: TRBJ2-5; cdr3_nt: TGCAGTGCTGGCGAAGAAGAGACCCAGTACTTC; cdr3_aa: CSAGEEETQYF
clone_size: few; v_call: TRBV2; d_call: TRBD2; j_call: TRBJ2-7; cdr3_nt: TGTGCCAGCAGTTTAGCGGGAGGGCCATACGAGCAGTACTTC; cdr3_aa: CASSLAGGPYEQYF
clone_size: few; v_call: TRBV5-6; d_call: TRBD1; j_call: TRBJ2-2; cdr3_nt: TGTGCCAGCAGCTCGGGACAGGGGGCTGCCGGGGAGCTGTTTTTT; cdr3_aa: CASSSGQGAAGELFF
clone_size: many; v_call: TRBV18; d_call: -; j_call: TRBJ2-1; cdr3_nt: TGTGCCAGCTCATTCCGGGCCGATGGCTACAATGAGCAGTTCTTC; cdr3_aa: CASSFRADGYNEQFF
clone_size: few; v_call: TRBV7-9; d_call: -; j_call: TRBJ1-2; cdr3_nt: TGTGCCAGCAGCTCCCCTGTTGGAGGCTACACCTTC; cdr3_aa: CASSSPVGGYTF
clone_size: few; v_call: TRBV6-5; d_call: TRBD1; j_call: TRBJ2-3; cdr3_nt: TGTGGTACGGCTCGGAGACAGGGTACAGATACGCAGTATTTT; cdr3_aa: CGTARRQGTDTQYF
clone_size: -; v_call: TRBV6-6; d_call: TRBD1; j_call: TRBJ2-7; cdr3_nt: TGTGCCAGCAGGCTCGGACAGGTTTCCTACGAGCAGTACTTC; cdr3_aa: CASRLGQVSYEQYF
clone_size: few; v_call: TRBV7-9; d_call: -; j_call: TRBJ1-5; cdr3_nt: TGTGCCAGCAGCTTAAACCTCGGGCCCCAGCATTTT; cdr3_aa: CASSLNLGPQHF
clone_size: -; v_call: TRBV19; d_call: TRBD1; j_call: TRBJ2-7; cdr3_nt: TGTGCCGCGAGGGACAGGGCCTACGAGCAGTACTTC; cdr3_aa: CAARDRAYEQYF
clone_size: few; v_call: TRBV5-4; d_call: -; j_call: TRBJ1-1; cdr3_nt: TGTGCCAGCAGCTCCGACAGCTATGAAGCTTTCTTT; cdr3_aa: CASSSDSYEAFF
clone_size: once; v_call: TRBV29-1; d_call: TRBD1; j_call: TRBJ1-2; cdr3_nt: TGCAGCGTCGCAACCGACAGGGGATACGACGTGGGCTACACCTTC; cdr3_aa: CSVATDRGYDVGYTF
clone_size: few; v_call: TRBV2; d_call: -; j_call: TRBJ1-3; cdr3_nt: TGTGCCAGCAGACAGGGCCGGGGAAACACCATATATTTT; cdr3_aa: CASRQGRGNTIYF
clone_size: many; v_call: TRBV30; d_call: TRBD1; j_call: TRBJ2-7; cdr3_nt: TGTGCCTGGAGTACGGGACAGACCTCCTACGAGCAGTACTTC; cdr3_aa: CAWSTGQTSYEQYF
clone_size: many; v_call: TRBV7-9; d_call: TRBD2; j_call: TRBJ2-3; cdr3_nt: TGTGCCAGCAGCTTAGCTAGCGGGGGAGGCACAGATACGCAGTATTTT; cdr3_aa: CASSLASGGGTDTQYF
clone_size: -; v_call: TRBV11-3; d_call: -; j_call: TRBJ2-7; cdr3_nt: TGTGCCAGCTTCATTCCCTATAACCGGGCTCCCGTAAACTACGAGCAGTACTTC; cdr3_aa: CASFIPYNRAPVNYEQYF
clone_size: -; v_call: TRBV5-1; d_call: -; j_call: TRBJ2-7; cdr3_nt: TGCGCCAGCACGGACACGGGGCCCTACGAGCAGTACTTC; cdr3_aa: CASTDTGPYEQYF